The 11 T cell receptor beta chains below all came from one sample that was sequenced in a study of T cell repertoires in cytomegalovirus infection. Each CDR3 protein is one row after TCRdb ran MiXCR on the reads. The data show around 210,000 distinct CDR3 sequences, with 6% to 8% seen just once and about 6.5% held by the top ten. Sequenced sample: PBMCs. Receptors were obtained from a human donor in good health (CMV status not recorded). Some clones in this sample may be carry-over from other donors' samples.

The table lists this clonotype with many counts. This chain links TRBV4-1 with TRBJ1-5; D is unclear. V lost 0 bases and J lost 1, with 10 bases in between. CDR3 size: 16 residues. Germline CDR1 and CDR2: MGHRA and YSYEKL. The CDR3 DNA reads TGCGCCAGCAGCCAAGATGCCGCCGCAAGCAATCAGCCCCAGCATTTT. Encoded protein: CASSQDAAASNQPQHF.

There are many counts of this clonotype. The V call is TRBV19, the J call TRBJ1-2, with D maybe TRBD1 (5 bases). The germline V gene encodes CDR1 LNHDA and CDR2 SQIVND (reference sequence). The CDR3 covers 14 residues. Trimming shortened V by 5 bases and J by 1 base, and 11 bases separated the two germline ends. CDR3 sequence: CASSPRDGNYGYTF. The CDR3 nucleotides are TGTGCCAGTAGTCCTCGGGACGGTAACTATGGCTACACCTTC.

At least ten counts were recorded for this clonotype. V usage is TRBV2 and J usage is TRBJ2-1; TRBD2 matches 14 bases. Germline CDR1 reads SNHLY; CDR2 reads FYNNEI. Losses at the gene ends were 4 bases for V and 7 bases for J; bases not matched to a gene: 6. CDR3 length: 16 amino acids. DNA for the CDR3: TGTGCCAGCAGTGGACGGACTAGCGGGGGGATTAATGAGCAGTTCTTC. Translated, it gives CASSGRTSGGINEQFF.

There are many counts of this clonotype. V usage is TRBV30 and J usage is TRBJ2-2, with a weak D call TRBD2 (5 bases). The V gene's germline CDR1 is GTSNPN and CDR2 SVGIG (reference sequence). The CDR3 sequence is 13 residues long. Trimming shortened V by 1 base and J by 5 bases, and 8 bases separated the two germline ends. The chain's CDR3 is CAWSGSGTGELFF. The CDR3 nucleotides are TGTGCCTGGAGTGGATCGGGAACCGGGGAGCTGTTTTTT.

This clonotype appeared many times. The V gene is TRBV19, the J gene TRBJ1-1; possible D gene TRBD1, 5 bases. The germline V and J ends were trimmed by 2 bases and 1 base, with 8 bases remaining between them. In germline, CDR1 is LNHDA, CDR2 SQIVND (reference sequence). There are 14 residues in the CDR3. The CDR3 sequence: CASSIRGPNTEAFF. The CDR3 DNA reads as TGTGCCAGTAGTATAAGGGGACCGAACACTGAAGCTTTCTTT.

Many counts were recorded for this clonotype. V usage is TRBV6-1 and J usage is TRBJ2-7; D is ambiguous. The CDR3 spans 13 residues. Germline CDR1 and CDR2: MNHNS and SASEGT. Trimming removed 3 bases at V and 0 bases at J, with 6 bases between. The CDR3 is CASSDQYSYEQYF. The CDR3 DNA is TGTGCCAGCAGTGACCAATACTCCTACGAGCAGTACTTC.

This clonotype was seen at least ten times. The gene calls are TRBV12-3 or TRBV12-4 and TRBJ2-2; 7 bases agree with TRBD1. This CDR3 comprises 12 residues. Trimming at V came to 6 bases and at J to 7 bases, leaving 2 bases not matched to a gene. The CDR3 DNA sequence: TGTGCCAGCAGGACAGGGAACGGGGAGCTGTTTTTT. Amino acids: CASRTGNGELFF.

This clonotype has ten or more counts. The V gene is TRBV5-6, the J gene TRBJ2-7; 10 positions match TRBD1. Looked up from germline, CDR1 is SGHDT and CDR2 is YYEEEE. The CDR3 is 14 residues long. Unmatched junction bases numbered 6, after V lost 6 bases and J lost 3 bases. CDR3 in amino acids: CASTYRDRGYEQYF. Written as DNA, the CDR3 is TGTGCCAGCACCTACCGGGACAGGGGCTACGAGCAGTACTTC.

Many counts were recorded for this clonotype. The V call is TRBV5-5, the J call TRBJ1-2, with D possibly being TRBD1 (6 bases). The germline CDR1 and CDR2 sequences are SGHKS and YYEKEE (reference sequence). The CDR3 is 14 amino acids. V dropped 1 base and J dropped 4 bases, with 11 bases sitting between them. The CDR3 sequence: CASSLYTGSYGYTF. The CDR3 DNA reads as TGTGCCAGCAGCTTGTATACAGGGTCCTATGGCTACACCTTC. The complete variable domain, with remaining parts taken from reference TRBV5-5 and TRBJ1-2, reads DAGVTQSPTHLIKTRGQQVTLRCSPISGHKSVSWYQQVLGQGPQFIFQYYEKEERGRGNFPDRFSARQFPNYSSELNVNALLLGDSALYLCASSLYTGSYGYTFGSGTRLTVV.

Ten or more counts support this clonotype. The chain has TRBV5-6 and TRBJ2-3, with TRBD2 identical over 16 bases. From germline, CDR1 is SGHDT and CDR2 YYEEEE. Germline trimming cut 5 bases from V and 5 bases from J; bases unmatched to any gene: 14. This CDR3 comprises 19 residues. CDR3 protein: CASRWTSGTSGGEEDTQYF. In nucleotides, the CDR3 is TGTGCCAGCAGGTGGACCTCCGGGACTAGCGGGGGGGAGGAAGATACGCAGTATTTT.

This clonotype was found many times. The chain combines TRBV7-6 with TRBJ1-6, with 8 nucleotides matching TRBD1. Germline-derived CDR1 and CDR2 are SGHVS and FNYEAQ. The CDR3 has 16 amino acids. Trimming cost V 1 base and J 10 bases; bases outside gene matches: 9. CDR3 in DNA: TGTGCCAGCAGCTTAGTGGCAGGGGGCCCATTATCACCCCTCCACTTT. Amino acids: CASSLVAGGPLSPLHF.